This T cell receptor beta chain is from a study of cytomegalovirus exposure and HLA in healthy donors. Study overall: The roughly 130 validation repertoires used the same platform as the roughly 720 first-cohort repertoires (as reported by a later analysis).

Turning to this clone: What it binds is unknown.

Study-wide results and limits: Testing in vitro showed a few CMV-associated chains specific for CMV antigens. Reported results showed that the classifier diagnosed cytomegalovirus status with high specificity and sensitivity. Cytomegalovirus association was assigned to approximately 180 TCR beta chains.

V lost 3 bases and J lost 5, with 19 bases in between. Germline CDR1 MNHEY, CDR2 SMNVEV (reference sequence). The CDR3 consists of 17 residues. The data were produced by immunoSEQ multiplex PCR, yet TCRdb's version contains in-frame clones alone and is incomplete. The sample consists of approximately 180,000 clones, around nine tenths of them appearing once. The gene calls are TRBV27 and TRBJ2-2, with D maybe TRBD2 (5 bases). What was sequenced was PBMCs. This receptor was identified in a woman aged 25 to 39 in good health and CMV-seronegative. For the CDR3, the DNA is TGTGCCAGCAGTTTGACGGCTAGGCTAGCCAGAACCGGGGAGCTGTTTTTT. It specifies CASSLTARLARTGELFF.